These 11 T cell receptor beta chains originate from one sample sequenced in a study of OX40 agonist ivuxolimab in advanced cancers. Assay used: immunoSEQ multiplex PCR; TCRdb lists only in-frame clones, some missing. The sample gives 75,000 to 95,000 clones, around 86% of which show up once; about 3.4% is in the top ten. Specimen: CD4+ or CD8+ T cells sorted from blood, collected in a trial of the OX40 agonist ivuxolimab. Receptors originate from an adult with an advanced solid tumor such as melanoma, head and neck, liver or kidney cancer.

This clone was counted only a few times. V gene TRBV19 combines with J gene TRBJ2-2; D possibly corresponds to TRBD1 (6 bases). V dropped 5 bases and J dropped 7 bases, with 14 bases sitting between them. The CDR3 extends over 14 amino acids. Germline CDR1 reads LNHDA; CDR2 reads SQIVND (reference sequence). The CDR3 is CASSYYRDVGELFF. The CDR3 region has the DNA TGTGCCAGTAGTTACTACAGGGATGTCGGGGAGCTGTTTTTT.

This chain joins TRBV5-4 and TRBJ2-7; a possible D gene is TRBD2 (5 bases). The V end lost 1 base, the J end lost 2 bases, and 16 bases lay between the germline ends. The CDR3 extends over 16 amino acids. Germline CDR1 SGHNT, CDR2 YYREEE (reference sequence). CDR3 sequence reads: CASSLTEWGVPYEQYF. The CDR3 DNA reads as TGTGCCAGCAGCTTGACGGAATGGGGAGTCCCCTACGAGCAGTACTTC.

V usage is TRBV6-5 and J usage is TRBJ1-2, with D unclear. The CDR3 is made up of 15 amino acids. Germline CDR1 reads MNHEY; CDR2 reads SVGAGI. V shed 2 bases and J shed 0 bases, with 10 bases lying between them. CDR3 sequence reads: CASSYTSLSNYGYTF. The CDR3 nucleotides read TGTGCCAGCAGTTACACCTCTTTATCTAACTATGGCTACACCTTC.

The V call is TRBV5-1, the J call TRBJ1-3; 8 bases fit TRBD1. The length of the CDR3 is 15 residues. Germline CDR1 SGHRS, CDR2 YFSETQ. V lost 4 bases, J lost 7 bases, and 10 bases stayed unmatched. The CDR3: CASSAWTGLSNTIYF. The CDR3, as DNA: TGCGCCAGCAGCGCGTGGACAGGGCTGTCTAACACCATATATTTT.

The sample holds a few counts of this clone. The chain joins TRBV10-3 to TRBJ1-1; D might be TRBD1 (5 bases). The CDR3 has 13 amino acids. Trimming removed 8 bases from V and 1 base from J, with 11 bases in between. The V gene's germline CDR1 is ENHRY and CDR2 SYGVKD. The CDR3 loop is CAILDIPNTEAFF. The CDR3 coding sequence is TGTGCCATCCTGGACATCCCGAACACTGAAGCTTTCTTT.

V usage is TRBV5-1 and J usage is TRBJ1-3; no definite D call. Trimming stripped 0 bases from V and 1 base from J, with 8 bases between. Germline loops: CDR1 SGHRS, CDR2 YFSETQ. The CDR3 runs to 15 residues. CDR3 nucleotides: TGCGCCAGCAGCTTGGGACAACTATCTGGAAACACCATATATTTT. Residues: CASSLGQLSGNTIYF.

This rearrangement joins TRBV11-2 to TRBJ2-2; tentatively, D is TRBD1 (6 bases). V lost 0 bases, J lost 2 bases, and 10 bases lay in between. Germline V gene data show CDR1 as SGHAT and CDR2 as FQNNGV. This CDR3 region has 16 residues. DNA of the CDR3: TGTGCCAGCAGCTTAGAACCTGGGACAAACACCGGGGAGCTGTTTTTT. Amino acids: CASSLEPGTNTGELFF.

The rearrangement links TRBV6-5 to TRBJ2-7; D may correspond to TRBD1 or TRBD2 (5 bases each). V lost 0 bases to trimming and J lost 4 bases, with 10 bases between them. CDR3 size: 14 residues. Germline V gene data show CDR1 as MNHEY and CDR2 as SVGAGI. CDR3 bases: TGTGCCAGCAGTTACTCGGGGGTCGAGTACGAGCAGTACTTC. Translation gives CASSYSGVEYEQYF.

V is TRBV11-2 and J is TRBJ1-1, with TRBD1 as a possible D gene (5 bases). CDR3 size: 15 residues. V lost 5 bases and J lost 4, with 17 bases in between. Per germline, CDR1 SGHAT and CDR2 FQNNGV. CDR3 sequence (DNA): TGTGCCAGCAGCCGGGACCCGACGCGAGTCACTGAAGCTTTCTTT. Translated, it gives CASSRDPTRVTEAFF. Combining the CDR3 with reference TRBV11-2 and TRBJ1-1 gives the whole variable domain EAGVAQSPRYKIIEKRQSVAFWCNPISGHATLYWYQQILGQGPKLLIQFQNNGVVDDSQLPKDRFSAERLKGVDSTLKIQPAKLEDSAVYLCASSRDPTRVTEAFFGQGTRLTVV.

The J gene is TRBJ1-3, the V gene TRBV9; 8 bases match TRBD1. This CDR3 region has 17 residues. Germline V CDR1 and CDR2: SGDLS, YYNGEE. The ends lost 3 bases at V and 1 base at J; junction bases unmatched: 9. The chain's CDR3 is CASSGGQGFRSGNTIYF. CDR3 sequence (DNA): TGTGCCAGCAGCGGAGGACAGGGCTTCCGTTCTGGAAACACCATATATTTT.

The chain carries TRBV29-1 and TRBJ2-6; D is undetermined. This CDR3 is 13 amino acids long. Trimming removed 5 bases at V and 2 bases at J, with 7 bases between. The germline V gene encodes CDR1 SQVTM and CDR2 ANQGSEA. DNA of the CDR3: TGCAGCGTTCAAACGGCTGGGGCCAACGTCCTGACTTTC. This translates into CSVQTAGANVLTF.